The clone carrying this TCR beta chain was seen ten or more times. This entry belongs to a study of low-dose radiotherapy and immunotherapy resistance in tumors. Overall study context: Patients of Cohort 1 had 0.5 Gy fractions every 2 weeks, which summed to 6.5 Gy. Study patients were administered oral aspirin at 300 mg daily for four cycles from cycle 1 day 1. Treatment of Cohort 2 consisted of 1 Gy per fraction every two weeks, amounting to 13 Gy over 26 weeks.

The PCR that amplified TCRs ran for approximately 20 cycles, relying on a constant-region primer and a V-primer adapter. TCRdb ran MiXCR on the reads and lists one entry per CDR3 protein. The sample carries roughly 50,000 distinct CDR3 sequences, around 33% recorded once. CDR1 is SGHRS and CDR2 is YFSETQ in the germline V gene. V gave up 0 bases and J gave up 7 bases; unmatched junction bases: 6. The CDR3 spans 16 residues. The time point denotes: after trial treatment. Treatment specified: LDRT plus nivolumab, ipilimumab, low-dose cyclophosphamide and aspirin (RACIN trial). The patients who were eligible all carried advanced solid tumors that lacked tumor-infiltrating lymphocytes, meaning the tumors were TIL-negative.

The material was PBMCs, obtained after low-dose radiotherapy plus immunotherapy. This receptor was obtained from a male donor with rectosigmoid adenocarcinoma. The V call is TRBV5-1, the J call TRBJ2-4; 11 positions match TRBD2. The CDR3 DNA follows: TGCGCCAGCAGCTTGGTGGCTAGCGGGGGGACGAACATTCAGTACTTC. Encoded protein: CASSLVASGGTNIQYF.